The T cell receptor beta chain under discussion was sequenced for a study of blood T cell repertoires in COVID-19. Study-level background: Material from acute and convalescent COVID-19 was sourced from the United States, Italy and Spain.

In the original workflow: Amplification of reference gene primers provided the estimated nucleated cell counts. Sequencing was performed with immunoSEQ multiplex PCR; in TCRdb, only in-frame clones are kept and a portion is missing. That table furnishes V, J and clone size, whereas the DNA furnished D and trimming. The sample includes roughly 190,000 clones, roughly 84% of them seen just once. This CDR3 is 15 amino acids long. Germline CDR1 reads SGHDT; CDR2 reads YYEEEE. Trimming removed 0 bases at V and 4 bases at J, with 13 bases between. Those enrolled in Seattle joined during active infection and were followed longitudinally afterward.

The material sequenced was peripheral blood. This chain uses TRBV5-6 with TRBJ1-2; no clear D gene. The source is a woman in her sixties or seventies with COVID-19, enrolled during active disease. This chain's CDR3 is CASSLVREVGYGYTF. The CDR3, as DNA: TGTGCCAGCAGCTTGGTTCGGGAGGTAGGCTATGGCTACACCTTC. Drawing the rest from reference TRBV5-6 and TRBJ1-2, the complete variable domain is DAGVTQSPTHLIKTRGQQVTLRCSPKSGHDTVSWYQQALGQGPQFIFQYYEEEERQRGNFPDRFSGHQFPNYSSELNVNALLLGDSALYLCASSLVREVGYGYTFGSGTRLTVV.